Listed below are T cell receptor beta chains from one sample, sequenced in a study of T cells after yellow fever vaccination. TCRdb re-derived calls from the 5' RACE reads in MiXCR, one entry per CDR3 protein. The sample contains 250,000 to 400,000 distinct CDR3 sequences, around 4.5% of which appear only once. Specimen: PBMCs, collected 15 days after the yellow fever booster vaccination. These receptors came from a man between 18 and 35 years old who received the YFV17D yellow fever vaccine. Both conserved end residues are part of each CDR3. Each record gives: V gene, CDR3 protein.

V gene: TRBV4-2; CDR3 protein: CASSQGEGAYGYTF
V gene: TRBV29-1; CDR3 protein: CSGLAGDSYNEQFF
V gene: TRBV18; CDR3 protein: CASSSTQDTEAFF
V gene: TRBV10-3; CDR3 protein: CASQGSTEAFF
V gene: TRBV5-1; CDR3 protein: CASSLAGTGIYNEQFF
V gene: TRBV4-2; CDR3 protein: CASSQDLGNTIYF
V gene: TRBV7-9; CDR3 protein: CASSSRQGGQPQHF
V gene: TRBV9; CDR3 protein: CASSRKAGDLYTGELFF
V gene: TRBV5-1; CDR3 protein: CASSPGDSNQPQHF
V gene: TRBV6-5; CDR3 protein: CASSFHPRGQETQYF
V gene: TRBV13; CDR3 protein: CASSLRGSMDQPQHF
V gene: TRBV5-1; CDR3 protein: CASSLPSGGGYTF
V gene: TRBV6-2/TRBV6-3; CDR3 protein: CASTTSRDPITPYEQYF
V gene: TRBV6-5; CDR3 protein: CASTPGTEAYGYTF
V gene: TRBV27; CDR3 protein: CASSPDRRGNGYTF
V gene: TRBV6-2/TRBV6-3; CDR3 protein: CASRNQQGYTEAFF
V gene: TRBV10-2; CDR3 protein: CASSREVYEQYF
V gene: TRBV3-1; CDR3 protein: CASSQNRGGWGYTF
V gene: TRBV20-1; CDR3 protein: CSASMDIQYF
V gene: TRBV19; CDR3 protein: CASRQGLNYGYTF
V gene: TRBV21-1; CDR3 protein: CASSRILKGSGNTIYF
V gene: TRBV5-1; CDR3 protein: CASRSSGGHNEQFF